A single sample is the source of the 29 T cell receptor beta chains below, sequenced in a study of early T cells in non-severe SARS-CoV-2 infection. TCRdb passed the 5' RACE reads through MiXCR, listing each CDR3 protein once. The top ten clones hold approximately 10% of a sample with 40,000 to 55,000 distinct CDR3 sequences, approximately 13% of them seen once. Sequencing was carried out using whole blood. Receptor source: an adult who was a healthcare worker with PCR-confirmed SARS-CoV-2 infection or an uninfected control (not recorded which).

V and J are TRBV2 and TRBJ1-1; 7 bases align to TRBD1. The CDR3 is made up of 14 amino acids. Losses at the gene ends were 10 bases for V and 6 bases for J; bases not matched to a gene: 14. The germline V gene encodes CDR1 SNHLY and CDR2 FYNNEI. The CDR3 loop reads CATFSDRQGAEAFF. The DNA of the CDR3 is TGTGCCACCTTTTCAGACCGACAGGGCGCTGAAGCTTTCTTT.

This clonotype has ten or more counts. The chain uses TRBV29-1 and TRBJ1-4; 11 bases match TRBD1. The trim removed 5 bases at V and 4 bases at J, leaving 3 bases unmatched. In germline, CDR1 is SQVTM, CDR2 ANQGSEA. The CDR3 totals 14 residues. The CDR3 DNA reads TGCAGCGTTCAGGACAGGGGGCTTAATGAAAAACTGTTTTTT. Its protein is CSVQDRGLNEKLFF.

CDR3 region: CASSLGAGAEITGELFF. DNA for the CDR3: TGTGCCAGCAGCCTAGGAGCGGGAGCCGAGATTACCGGGGAGCTGTTTTTT. The chain recombines TRBV28 with TRBJ2-2; 8 nucleotides match TRBD2. CDR3 length: 17 residues. Trimming cost V 6 bases and J 5 bases; bases outside gene matches: 14. Germline-derived CDR1 and CDR2 are MDHEN and SYDVKM. The full variable domain, completed using reference TRBV28 and TRBJ2-2, is DVKVTQSSRYLVKRTGEKVFLECVQDMDHENMFWYRQDPGLGLRLIYFSYDVKMKEKGDIPEGYSVSREKKERFSLILESASTNQTSMYLCASSLGAGAEITGELFFGEGSRLTVL.

In this sample, this clonotype turned up many times. The chain is built from TRBV5-1 and TRBJ1-6; tentatively, D is TRBD1 (5 bases). The CDR3 covers 14 residues. The V gene lost 3 bases and the J gene lost 8 bases, with 12 bases spanning the gap. Germline V lookup: CDR1 SGHRS, CDR2 YFSETQ. The CDR3 region is CASSSGRGYSPLHF. Written as DNA, the CDR3 is TGCGCCAGCAGCTCAGGGAGAGGATATTCACCCCTCCACTTT.

This clonotype was observed at least ten times. The CDR3 here is CASSFRGGRYYEQYF. The CDR3 coding sequence is TGTGCCAGCAGTTTTCGGGGCGGGCGGTACTACGAGCAGTACTTC. V gene TRBV12-3 or TRBV12-4 combines with J gene TRBJ2-7; the D gene could be TRBD1 or TRBD2 (5 bases each). V was cut by 3 bases and J by 3 bases, with 15 bases left in between. The CDR3 runs to 15 residues.

This clonotype was counted ten times or more. The chain is built from TRBV5-1 and TRBJ2-1; either TRBD1 or TRBD2 may fit D (5 bases each). The germline CDR1 and CDR2 sequences are SGHRS and YFSETQ. V was trimmed by 6 bases and J by 7 bases, leaving 8 bases between them. The CDR3 totals 11 residues. CDR3 bases: TGCGCCAGCATCGAGGGGAATGAGCAGTTCTTC. This sequence encodes CASIEGNEQFF.

Ten or more counts support this clonotype. The CDR3 here is CASSITGNSGYGYTF. CDR3 in DNA: TGTGCCAGTAGTATTACAGGGAACAGTGGCTATGGCTACACCTTC. V is TRBV19 and J is TRBJ1-2, with D perhaps matching TRBD1 (6 bases). The CDR3 consists of 15 residues. Germline V CDR1 and CDR2: LNHDA, SQIVND (reference sequence). Trimming cost V 3 bases and J 4 bases, with 15 bases left between them. The full variable domain, its missing parts supplied by reference TRBV19 and TRBJ1-2, is DGGITQSPKYLFRKEGQNVTLSCEQNLNHDAMYWYRQDPGQGLRLIYYSQIVNDFQKGDIAEGYSVSREKKESFPLTVTSAQKNPTAFYLCASSITGNSGYGYTFGSGTRLTVV.

This clonotype was observed many times. The rearrangement joins TRBV7-9 to TRBJ2-3, with 11 bases matching TRBD2. The CDR3 covers 15 residues. Germline trimming cut 4 bases from V and 3 bases from J; bases unmatched to any gene: 3. CDR1 and CDR2 from the germline V gene are SEHNR and FQNEAQ (reference sequence). CDR3 amino acids: CASSSTSGETDTQYF. The DNA for the CDR3 is TGTGCCAGCAGCTCGACTAGCGGGGAAACAGATACGCAGTATTTT.

This clonotype was counted at least ten times. The chain employs TRBV20-1 and TRBJ1-2; 7 bases are shared with TRBD1. V shed 0 bases and J 4 bases; nucleotides not matched to a gene: 11. CDR1 and CDR2 (germline): DFQATT, SNEGSKA (reference sequence). The CDR3 loop spans 16 amino acids. The CDR3 DNA sequence: TGCAGTGCTAGAGATCTTATCCAGGGGGAGAGCTATGGCTACACCTTC. Amino acids: CSARDLIQGESYGYTF.

This clonotype was seen a handful of times. The V call is TRBV27, the J call TRBJ2-3; D may be TRBD2 (6 bases). The CDR3 loop spans 13 amino acids. The V and J ends lost 4 bases and 9 bases respectively, with 14 bases between them. Germline V gene data show CDR1 as MNHEY and CDR2 as SMNVEV (reference sequence). The CDR3 DNA reads TGTGCCAGCAGTTCCCCCCCCCGGGGGACGCAGTATTTT. It specifies CASSSPPRGTQYF.

The rearrangement uses TRBV2 and TRBJ2-1; 12 bases fit TRBD2. The V gene end was trimmed by 6 bases and the J gene end by 7 bases; junction bases not matched to a gene: 13. The CDR3 loop spans 17 amino acids. In germline, CDR1 is SNHLY, CDR2 FYNNEI. CDR3 DNA: TGTGCCAGCAGCCTGGGCCTAGCGGGGGGGCAGCGGAATGAGCAGTTCTTC. The encoded protein is CASSLGLAGGQRNEQFF.

This clonotype came up many times. The gene calls are TRBV19 and TRBJ1-5, with a possible D match to TRBD1 (5 bases). The CDR3 loop spans 15 amino acids. Trimming took off 6 bases at V and 5 bases at J, with 17 bases between the two ends. CDR1 is LNHDA and CDR2 is SQIVND in the germline V gene (reference sequence). The DNA of the CDR3 is TGTGCCAGTAGAATACCGGGACGGACTTATCAGCCCCAGCATTTT. Residues: CASRIPGRTYQPQHF. Using reference TRBV19 and TRBJ1-5 for the parts outside the CDR3, the full variable domain is DGGITQSPKYLFRKEGQNVTLSCEQNLNHDAMYWYRQDPGQGLRLIYYSQIVNDFQKGDIAEGYSVSREKKESFPLTVTSAQKNPTAFYLCASRIPGRTYQPQHFGDGTRLSIL.

At least ten counts were recorded for this clonotype. This chain links TRBV9 with TRBJ2-1; weak D call: TRBD2 (5 bases). The CDR3 is 15 residues long. From germline, CDR1 is SGDLS and CDR2 YYNGEE. V lost 6 bases, J lost 1 base, and 14 bases lay in between. This CDR3 is CASNPRGVSYNEQFF. In DNA, the CDR3 is TGTGCCAGCAACCCCCGGGGAGTTTCCTACAATGAGCAGTTCTTC.

This clonotype was seen ten or more times. One junction end disagrees with the germline gene, perhaps due to a read error. The chain joins TRBV2 to TRBJ1-2, with D unresolved. This CDR3 contains 14 residues. The V gene's germline CDR1 is SNHLY and CDR2 FYNNEI. CDR3 sequence: CVSSEVAAAGGYTF. Here the CDR3 DNA reads TGTGTCAGCAGTGAAGTGGCGGCAGCCGGCGGCTACACCTTC.

The table lists this clonotype with many counts. V usage is TRBV11-2 and J usage is TRBJ2-5; D not certain. Germline CDR1 and CDR2: SGHAT and FQNNGV. This CDR3 is built from 17 residues. V dropped 5 bases and J dropped 1 base, with 20 bases sitting between them. This CDR3 reads CASSQAGGGASQETQYF. In DNA, the CDR3 is TGTGCCAGCAGCCAAGCCGGCGGCGGTGCCAGCCAAGAGACCCAGTACTTC.

This clonotype has ten or more counts. This sequence joins TRBV7-2 and TRBJ2-3; D gene unclear. V lost 4 bases and J lost 2, with 13 bases in between. The length of the CDR3 is 15 residues. Germline V lookup: CDR1 SGHTA, CDR2 FQGNSA. The CDR3 is CASSSLRRFTDTQYF. CDR3 DNA: TGTGCCAGCAGCTCCCTTAGGAGATTCACAGATACGCAGTATTTT. The full variable domain, completed using reference TRBV7-2 and TRBJ2-3, is GAGVSQSPSNKVTEKGKDVELRCDPISGHTALYWYRQSLGQGLEFLIYFQGNSAPDKSGLPSDRFSAERTGGSVSTLTIQRTQQEDSAVYLCASSSLRRFTDTQYFGPGTRLTVL.

This clonotype was picked up many times. The chain couples TRBV5-1 to TRBJ2-1; 8 bases agree with TRBD2. Germline trimming cut 5 bases from V and 8 bases from J; bases unmatched to any gene: 9. Germline V gives CDR1 SGHRS, CDR2 YFSETQ. The CDR3 contains 14 residues. CDR3 loop: CASSGGRPSDEQFF. The CDR3 DNA follows: TGCGCCAGCAGTGGCGGGAGGCCCTCCGATGAGCAGTTCTTC.

At least ten counts were recorded for this clonotype. The chain employs TRBV12-3 or TRBV12-4 and TRBJ2-1, with 8 positions matching TRBD1. The CDR3 loop spans 16 amino acids. Germline trimming cut 5 bases from V and 2 bases from J; bases unmatched to any gene: 8. CDR3 DNA: TGTGCCAGCAGTAGGACAGGGTACGACCCCTACAATGAGCAGTTCTTC. This codes for CASSRTGYDPYNEQFF.

This clonotype has only a few counts. The V call is TRBV27, the J call TRBJ2-1, with D maybe TRBD2 (5 bases). Germline CDR1 and CDR2: MNHEY and SMNVEV (reference sequence). This CDR3 spans 15 amino acids. The V and J ends lost 5 bases and 3 bases respectively, with 14 bases between them. This CDR3 is CASSPGAVNYNEQFF. CDR3 in DNA: TGTGCCAGCAGTCCAGGAGCGGTTAACTACAATGAGCAGTTCTTC.

The V gene is TRBV7-9, the J gene TRBJ2-7; weak D call: TRBD1 (5 bases). This CDR3 has 15 amino acids. V lost 1 base and J 4 bases, leaving 14 bases between the germline ends. Germline loops: CDR1 SEHNR, CDR2 FQNEAQ (reference sequence). CDR3 coding DNA: TGTGCCAGCAGCTTAGAGGCAGGGCCATTGTACGAGCAGTACTTC. This encodes CASSLEAGPLYEQYF.

The chain has TRBV15 and TRBJ1-6; the D is unclear. The germline V gene encodes CDR1 LNHNV and CDR2 YYDKDF (reference sequence). The CDR3 contains 11 residues. Trimming removed 5 bases from V and 8 bases from J, with 4 bases in between. CDR3 sequence: CATSGDSPLHF. The CDR3 nucleotides are TGTGCCACCAGCGGCGATTCACCCCTCCACTTT.

This clonotype has a count of ten or more. The V gene is TRBV6-6, the J gene TRBJ2-1; the match to TRBD2 covers 13 bases. Germline values: CDR1 MNHNY, CDR2 SVGAGI (reference sequence). V shed 8 bases and J 4 bases; nucleotides not matched to a gene: 5. The CDR3 is 15 residues long. The CDR3 loop is CASGPTSGGYNEQFF. DNA for the CDR3: TGTGCCAGCGGCCCGACTAGCGGGGGGTACAATGAGCAGTTCTTC.

V is TRBV7-8 and J is TRBJ1-5; perhaps TRBD1 as D (6 bases). Germline V gene data show CDR1 as SGHVS and CDR2 as FQNEAQ. Between the trimmed V and J ends, which lost 5 bases and 4 bases, there was a span of 18 bases. The CDR3 is 16 amino acids. Here the CDR3 DNA reads TGTGCCAGCAGCCCCCTGGACAGTCTTCCTAATCAGCCCCAGCATTTT. Protein: CASSPLDSLPNQPQHF.

This clonotype showed up many times. The chain links TRBV25-1 to TRBJ2-2, with D tentatively TRBD1 or TRBD2 (5 bases each). Germline assignment: CDR1 MGHDK and CDR2 SYGVNS. The V gene lost 5 bases and the J gene lost 0 bases, with 7 bases spanning the gap. This CDR3 comprises 14 residues. In nucleotides, the CDR3 is TGTGCCAGCAGTAGGGACGCGAACACCGGGGAGCTGTTTTTT. This encodes CASSRDANTGELFF.

This clonotype was counted only a few times. The CDR3 reads CASSLDSRSYNSPLHF. CDR3 DNA sequence: TGTGCCAGCAGCTTGGACAGCCGCTCCTATAATTCACCCCTCCACTTT. J is TRBJ1-6 and V is TRBV11-1; D possibly corresponds to TRBD1 (6 bases). CDR1 is SGHAT and CDR2 is FQDESV in the germline V gene (reference sequence). CDR3 length equals 16 residues. The germline V and J ends were trimmed by 3 bases and 0 bases, with 9 bases remaining between them.

The table lists this clonotype with many counts. V is TRBV5-1 and J is TRBJ2-7; 7 nucleotides match TRBD1. V shed 4 bases, J shed 0 bases, and the junction held 4 bases outside the gene matches. Germline CDR1 is SGHRS and CDR2 is YFSETQ. CDR3 length equals 14 residues. CDR3 region: CASSLRDSSYEQYF. CDR3 in DNA: TGCGCCAGCAGCCTCCGGGACAGCTCCTACGAGCAGTACTTC.

A few counts support this clonotype. The CDR3 reads CASSFPGPPGWNEQFF. In DNA, the CDR3 is TGTGCCAGCAGCTTCCCGGGACCCCCTGGTTGGAATGAGCAGTTCTTC. The rearrangement joins TRBV7-9 to TRBJ2-1; D assignment may be TRBD1 or TRBD2 (5 bases each). Trimming shortened V by 3 bases and J by 7 bases, and 19 bases separated the two germline ends. The germline CDR1 and CDR2 sequences are SEHNR and FQNEAQ (reference sequence). This CDR3 is built from 16 residues.

In this sample, this clonotype turned up a few times. The chain links TRBV7-8 to TRBJ1-3; tentative D call: TRBD1 (5 bases). The V and J ends lost 4 bases and 0 bases respectively, with 13 bases between them. CDR3 length: 16 residues. The germline V gene encodes CDR1 SGHVS and CDR2 FQNEAQ. CDR3 amino acids: CASSSGPDRSGNTIYF. CDR3 in DNA: TGTGCCAGCAGCTCGGGGCCAGACCGCTCTGGAAACACCATATATTTT.

The genes are TRBV10-3 and TRBJ2-7; 8 nucleotides agree with TRBD1. The CDR3 runs to 14 residues. The J segment lost 2 bases and the V segment lost 0 bases, leaving 0 bases of the junction unmatched. Germline values: CDR1 ENHRY, CDR2 SYGVKD. CDR3 DNA sequence: TGTGCCATCAGTGAGTCGACAGGGGCCTACGAGCAGTACTTC. Its protein product is CAISESTGAYEQYF.